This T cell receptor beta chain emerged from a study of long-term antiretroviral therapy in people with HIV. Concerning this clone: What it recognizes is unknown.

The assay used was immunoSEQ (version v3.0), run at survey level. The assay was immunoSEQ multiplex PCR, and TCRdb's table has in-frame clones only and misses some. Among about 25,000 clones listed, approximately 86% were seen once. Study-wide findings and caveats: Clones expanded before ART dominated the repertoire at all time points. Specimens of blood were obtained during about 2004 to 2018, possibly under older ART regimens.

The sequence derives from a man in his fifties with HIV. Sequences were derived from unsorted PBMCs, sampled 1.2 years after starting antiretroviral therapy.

CDR3 bases: TGTGCCAGCAGCTTGTGGGGGGCGGACACTGAAGCTTTCTTT. It codes for CASSLWGADTEAFF. The chain recombines TRBV5-4 with TRBJ1-1; tentative D call: TRBD1 (6 bases). Germline CDR1 reads SGHNT; CDR2 reads YYREEE (reference sequence). This CDR3 comprises 14 residues. With 1 base removed from V and 3 bases from J, the gap between germline ends came to 10 bases.